These 31 T cell receptor beta chains originate from one sample sequenced in a study of control samples from healthy donors and cancer patients. The protocol was immunoSEQ multiplex PCR, while the TCRdb copy is restricted to in-frame clones and leaves out a portion. The sample lists 170,000 or so clones; nearly 90% were seen once. The sample comprised blood. The receptors originated from a woman aged 45-65 years in good health.

This chain uses TRBV7-2 with TRBJ1-1; unclear D gene. The CDR3 has 16 amino acids. Between the trimmed V and J ends, which lost 1 base and 4 bases, there was a span of 16 bases. Looked up from germline, CDR1 is SGHTA and CDR2 is FQGNSA. The CDR3 spells CASSLGPVFIGTEAFF. CDR3 in DNA: TGTGCCAGCAGCTTAGGGCCGGTTTTCATAGGCACTGAAGCTTTCTTT.

The chain joins TRBV11-2 to TRBJ2-1; no clear D gene. The V end was cut by 7 bases, the J end by 2 bases, with 9 bases between. Per germline, CDR1 SGHAT and CDR2 FQNNGV. The CDR3 contains 13 residues. CDR3 coding DNA: TGTGCCAGCAAACCCCGAACCTACAATGAGCAGTTCTTC. Translated, it gives CASKPRTYNEQFF.

The chain carries TRBV7-2 and TRBJ2-3; 9 nucleotides align to TRBD2. The junction had 7 bases not matched to a gene; V was cut back by 1 base and J by 5 bases. The CDR3 sequence is 16 residues long. Looked up from germline, CDR1 is SGHTA and CDR2 is FQGNSA. CDR3 residues: CASSLGSGSSGDTQYF. The DNA for the CDR3 is TGTGCCAGCAGCTTAGGTAGCGGGAGCTCTGGAGATACGCAGTATTTT.

This chain links TRBV5-1 with TRBJ1-1; D gene unclear. Deletions cut 4 bases from V and 1 base from J, with 8 bases between. The germline V gene encodes CDR1 SGHRS and CDR2 YFSETQ. The CDR3 contains 13 residues. This CDR3 reads CASSAAQNTEAFF. Here the CDR3 DNA reads TGCGCCAGCAGCGCAGCGCAGAACACTGAAGCTTTCTTT.

The V gene is TRBV18, the J gene TRBJ1-4; D unresolved. V gave up 3 bases and J gave up 8 bases, with 7 bases separating them. Looked up from germline, CDR1 is KGHSH and CDR2 is LQKENI. The CDR3 contains 12 residues. This chain's CDR3 is CASSPVGEKLFF. In DNA, the CDR3 is TGTGCCAGCTCACCGGTAGGAGAAAAACTGTTTTTT.

The chain carries TRBV4-3 and TRBJ1-4; the D is unclear. The CDR3 length is 18 residues. The germline V gene encodes CDR1 LGHNA and CDR2 YSLEER. The V gene lost 0 bases and the J gene lost 2 bases, with 16 bases spanning the gap. The CDR3 bases are TGCGCCAGCAGCCAAGATCTCGGAGGGCTGGGGACTAATGAAAAACTGTTTTTT. Encoded protein: CASSQDLGGLGTNEKLFF.

V gene TRBV7-9 combines with J gene TRBJ1-4; D is uncertain. CDR3 length equals 15 residues. The V gene's germline CDR1 is SEHNR and CDR2 FQNEAQ (reference sequence). The germline V and J ends were trimmed by 0 bases and 8 bases, with 13 bases remaining between them. In DNA form, the CDR3 reads TGTGCCAGCAGCTTAGCGCTCGGGCGTAGCGAAAAACTGTTTTTT. Protein product: CASSLALGRSEKLFF.

The chain couples TRBV7-2 to TRBJ1-2, with D unclear. The V gene's germline CDR1 is SGHTA and CDR2 FQGNSA. The CDR3 runs 13 residues. The V end lost 3 bases, the J end lost 2 bases, and 7 bases lay between the germline ends. This CDR3 is CASSLDWNYGYTF. CDR3 nucleotides: TGTGCCAGCAGCTTGGACTGGAACTATGGCTACACCTTC.

The chain couples TRBV6-6 to TRBJ1-1; D gene ambiguous. CDR3 length: 13 amino acids. Deletions cut 7 bases from V and 4 bases from J, with 13 bases between. The germline gives CDR1 MNHNY, CDR2 SVGAGI (reference sequence). DNA of the CDR3: TGTGCCAGCAAGGAACGGTTGGGCACTGAAGCTTTCTTT. Amino acid sequence: CASKERLGTEAFF.

The CDR3 loop reads CAISARTYEQYF. CDR3 DNA: TGTGCCATCAGTGCTCGGACCTACGAGCAGTACTTC. V gene TRBV10-3 combines with J gene TRBJ2-7; D unresolved. The germline CDR1 and CDR2 sequences are ENHRY and SYGVKD. V dropped 4 bases and J dropped 2 bases, with 6 bases sitting between them. The CDR3 sequence is 12 residues long.

Comment on this clone: At the DNA level, this CDR3 is encoded by other sequences in the same sample as well. V and J are TRBV18 and TRBJ1-5, with D maybe TRBD1 (5 bases). This CDR3 is 15 amino acids long. Per the germline V gene, CDR1 is KGHSH and CDR2 is LQKENI. V lost 2 bases to trimming and J lost 4 bases, with 12 bases between them. The CDR3 nucleotides read TGTGCCAGCTCACCAAGCCAGGGAGGAAATCAGCCCCAGCATTTT. Amino acids: CASSPSQGGNQPQHF.

The chain combines TRBV7-2 with TRBJ2-3, with 8 bases matching TRBD2. Trimming cost V 8 bases and J 5 bases; bases outside gene matches: 9. CDR1 SGHTA and CDR2 FQGNSA come from the germline V gene. The CDR3 loop spans 14 amino acids. The CDR3 region is CASGTGGRRDTQYF. CDR3 nucleotide sequence: TGTGCCAGCGGAACGGGGGGGCGGAGAGATACGCAGTATTTT.

This chain connects TRBV1 to TRBJ2-7; TRBD1 reflects the table's D call only, with no check against the DNA. TRBV1 is a recognized pseudogene. There are 16 residues in the CDR3. CDR3 in DNA: TGCACCAGCAGCCAAAACAGGGGTAGCGTGGTCTGCGAGCAGTACTTC. This encodes CTSSQNRGSVVCEQYF.

CDR3 protein: CASSLAGGRSGELFF. CDR3 nucleotide sequence: TGTGCCAGCAGCTTGGCTGGCGGGAGGTCCGGGGAGCTGTTTTTT. The chain couples TRBV5-4 to TRBJ2-2, with 8 bases aligning to TRBD2. Germline lookup yields CDR1 SGHNT and CDR2 YYREEE (reference sequence). This CDR3 has 15 amino acids. With 0 bases clipped from V and 6 bases from J, the junction kept 4 bases outside the gene matches.

The rearrangement joins TRBV24-1 to TRBJ2-7, with 9 nucleotides matching TRBD2. CDR3 length: 17 amino acids. The V segment lost 7 bases and the J segment 3 bases; nucleotides outside the gene matches: 15. Germline-derived CDR1 and CDR2 are KGHDR and SFDVKD. CDR3 sequence (DNA): TGTGCCACCAGCGCTAGCGGGACTCAAGGGTCAATCTACGAGCAGTACTTC. Its translation: CATSASGTQGSIYEQYF.

The CDR3 reads CASSFLTDHTGELFF. The CDR3 region has the DNA TGCGCCAGCAGCTTTTTAACAGACCATACCGGGGAGCTGTTTTTT. This chain uses TRBV5-1 with TRBJ2-2; D remains unclear. Germline V gene data show CDR1 as SGHRS and CDR2 as YFSETQ. This CDR3 spans 15 amino acids. Between the trimmed V and J ends, which lost 2 bases and 5 bases, there was a span of 13 bases.

The V call is TRBV7-2, the J call TRBJ1-2; 9 positions agree with TRBD1. Germline V gene data show CDR1 as SGHTA and CDR2 as FQGNSA. The V segment lost 3 bases and the J segment 6 bases; nucleotides outside the gene matches: 2. This CDR3 region has 13 residues. The CDR3 reads CASSFDRGDGYTF. In DNA, the CDR3 is TGTGCCAGCAGCTTTGACAGGGGGGATGGCTACACCTTC.

This chain joins TRBV4-3 and TRBJ1-4, with 7 positions matching TRBD1. Germline lookup yields CDR1 LGHNA and CDR2 YSLEER. The CDR3 contains 17 residues. The J segment lost 1 base and the V segment lost 0 bases, leaving 5 bases of the junction unmatched. CDR3 protein: CASSQDPAGGTNEKLFF. The CDR3 DNA reads as TGCGCCAGCAGCCAAGATCCCGCAGGGGGAACTAATGAAAAACTGTTTTTT.

The rearrangement links TRBV18 to TRBJ2-2; D unclear. Per germline, CDR1 KGHSH and CDR2 LQKENI. Trimming took off 3 bases at V and 6 bases at J, with 8 bases between the two ends. The CDR3 consists of 13 residues. Written as DNA, the CDR3 is TGTGCCAGCTCACCGAAGCTCGCCGGGGAGCTGTTTTTT. Its translation is CASSPKLAGELFF.

V and J are TRBV10-3 and TRBJ1-5, with D possibly TRBD1 on 5 matching bases. CDR1 ENHRY and CDR2 SYGVKD come from the germline V gene. Trimming cost V 0 bases and J 4 bases, with 13 bases left between them. This CDR3 region has 16 residues. In DNA form, the CDR3 reads TGTGCCATCAGTGAGTCGGGGGGACGGAGGAATCAGCCCCAGCATTTT. It specifies CAISESGGRRNQPQHF.

This clone was detected only once. V and J are TRBV7-3 and TRBJ2-3; 10 nucleotides line up with TRBD1. The CDR3 runs to 17 residues. Losses at the gene ends were 3 bases for V and 1 base for J; bases not matched to a gene: 7. Germline CDR1 reads SGHTA; CDR2 reads FQGTGA. CDR3 residues: CASSLSSGTGGTDTQYF. Here the CDR3 DNA reads TGTGCCAGCAGCTTGAGTTCCGGGACAGGGGGCACAGATACGCAGTATTTT.

This sequence joins TRBV2 and TRBJ1-1, with TRBD1 as a possible D gene (6 bases). V lost 4 bases and J 4 bases, leaving 13 bases between the germline ends. CDR1 and CDR2 from the germline V gene are SNHLY and FYNNEI. The CDR3 extends over 14 amino acids. The CDR3 sequence: CASSVGGGTTEAFF. CDR3 nucleotide sequence: TGTGCCAGCAGTGTAGGGGGGGGGACCACTGAAGCTTTCTTT.

The V and J genes are TRBV7-6 and TRBJ1-3, with 7 bases lining up with TRBD1. Germline values: CDR1 SGHVS, CDR2 FNYEAQ. The CDR3 has 15 residues. The J segment lost 0 bases and the V segment lost 5 bases, leaving 4 bases of the junction unmatched. The CDR3 bases are TGTGCCAGCAGCGCAACAGGGGACTCTGGAAACACCATATATTTT. Translated, it gives CASSATGDSGNTIYF.

The rearrangement joins TRBV6-2 or TRBV6-3 to TRBJ2-3; 8 bases match TRBD2. The CDR3 extends over 12 amino acids. Germline-derived CDR1 and CDR2 are MNHEY and SVGEGT. After removal of 3 bases from V and 13 bases from J, the junction contained 6 bases not matched to a gene. CDR3 coding DNA: TGTGCCAGCAGTTATCTAGCGGGCGGCAAGTATTTT. Protein: CASSYLAGGKYF.

The rearrangement uses TRBV5-6 and TRBJ2-5; D gene unclear. Germline V lookup: CDR1 SGHDT, CDR2 YYEEEE. The V end was cut by 1 base, the J end by 5 bases, with 21 bases between. The CDR3 is 17 residues long. CDR3 nucleotides: TGTGCCAGCAGCTTGCCCCCTCCGGGCCCGTCGGGCGAGACCCAGTACTTC. This encodes CASSLPPPGPSGETQYF. The entire variable domain, with the rest obtained from reference TRBV5-6 and TRBJ2-5, is as follows: DAGVTQSPTHLIKTRGQQVTLRCSPKSGHDTVSWYQQALGQGPQFIFQYYEEEERQRGNFPDRFSGHQFPNYSSELNVNALLLGDSALYLCASSLPPPGPSGETQYFGPGTRLLVL.

The chain employs TRBV10-3 and TRBJ1-4; 7 bases are shared with TRBD1. CDR1 and CDR2 from the germline V gene are ENHRY and SYGVKD. V lost 4 bases, J lost 8 bases, and 19 bases stayed unmatched. The CDR3 sequence is 18 residues long. For the CDR3, the DNA is TGTGCCATCAGTGGGGGGGCAGTTTCGACAGGGTTCGACGAAAAACTGTTTTTT. This translates into CAISGGAVSTGFDEKLFF.

In its sample, this clone was seen once. The V gene is TRBV29-1, the J gene TRBJ2-7; the match to TRBD2 covers 10 bases. Germline trimming cut 1 base from V and 1 base from J; bases unmatched to any gene: 4. The CDR3 runs 15 residues. The germline V gene has CDR1 SQVTM and CDR2 ANQGSEA. The CDR3 nucleotides are TGCAGCGTTGAAGGGGGAGCGGGAGGGTCCTACGAGCAGTACTTC. Amino acids: CSVEGGAGGSYEQYF.

This rearrangement joins TRBV10-3 to TRBJ1-6; D may be TRBD1 (5 bases). V was clipped by 0 bases and J by 7 bases, with 13 bases between them. Germline values: CDR1 ENHRY, CDR2 SYGVKD. The CDR3 is 16 amino acids. This CDR3 reads CAISESSQGFNSPLHF. The CDR3 DNA reads TGTGCCATCAGTGAGTCCAGTCAGGGTTTCAATTCACCCCTCCACTTT.

J is TRBJ1-2 and V is TRBV5-6; 10 nucleotides align to TRBD1. Germline lookup yields CDR1 SGHDT and CDR2 YYEEEE. With 4 bases clipped from V and 8 bases from J, the junction kept 5 bases outside the gene matches. CDR3 length equals 13 residues. The CDR3 sequence is CASSVGTGDGYTF. As DNA, the CDR3 is TGTGCCAGCAGCGTTGGGACAGGGGACGGCTACACCTTC.

This chain uses TRBV9 with TRBJ1-2; D remains unclear. Between the trimmed V and J ends, which lost 3 bases and 8 bases, there was a span of 14 bases. Germline CDR1 SGDLS, CDR2 YYNGEE. The CDR3 consists of 13 residues. The CDR3 DNA reads TGTGCCAGCAGCGCGAGCCGGACGGGAGGCTACACCTTC. This codes for CASSASRTGGYTF.

The chain joins TRBV9 to TRBJ2-1; 8 bases are a match to TRBD2. Germline loops: CDR1 SGDLS, CDR2 YYNGEE. The CDR3 has 14 amino acids. V shed 3 bases and J 9 bases; nucleotides not matched to a gene: 8. The CDR3 DNA follows: TGTGCCAGCAGCGACGGGAGGGCATTGGGTGAGCAGTTCTTC. Protein sequence: CASSDGRALGEQFF.